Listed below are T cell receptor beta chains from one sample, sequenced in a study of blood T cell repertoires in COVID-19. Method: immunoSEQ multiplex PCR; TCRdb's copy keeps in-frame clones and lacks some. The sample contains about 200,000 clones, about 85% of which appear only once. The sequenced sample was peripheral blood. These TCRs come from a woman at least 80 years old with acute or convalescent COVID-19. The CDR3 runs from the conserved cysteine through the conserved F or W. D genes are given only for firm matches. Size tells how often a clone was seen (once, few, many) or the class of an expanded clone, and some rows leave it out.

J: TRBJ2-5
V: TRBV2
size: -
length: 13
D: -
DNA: TGTGCCAGCAGTGGAGGGAACAGTGGGACCCAGTACTTC
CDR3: CASSGGNSGTQYF

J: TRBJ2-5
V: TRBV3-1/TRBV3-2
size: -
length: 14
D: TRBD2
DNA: TGTGCCAGCAGCCCCGGACTAGCTGGGGAGACCCAGTACTTC
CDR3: CASSPGLAGETQYF

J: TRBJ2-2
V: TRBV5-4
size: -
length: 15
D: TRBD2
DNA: TGTGCCAGTGGGGTCGTGGCGGGGGACACCGGGGAGCTGTTTTTT
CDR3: CASGVVAGDTGELFF

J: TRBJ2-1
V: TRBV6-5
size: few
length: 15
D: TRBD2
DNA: TGTGCCAGCAGTACCGGACTAGCGGCGTACAATGAGCAGTTCTTC
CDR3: CASSTGLAAYNEQFF

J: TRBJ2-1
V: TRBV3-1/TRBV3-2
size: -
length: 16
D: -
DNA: TGTGCCAGCAGCCAGCGCGGGGTAGTAGGTAGCTATGAGCAGTTCTTC
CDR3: CASSQRGVVGSYEQFF

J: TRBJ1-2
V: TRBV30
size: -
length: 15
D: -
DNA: TGTGCCTGGACCACCGGGCAGGGGATTTCTGATGGCTACACCTTC
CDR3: CAWTTGQGISDGYTF

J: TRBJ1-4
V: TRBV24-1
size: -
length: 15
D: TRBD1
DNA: TGTGCCACCAGTGAGGCAGGGGGAACTAATGAAAAACTGTTTTTT
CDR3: CATSEAGGTNEKLFF

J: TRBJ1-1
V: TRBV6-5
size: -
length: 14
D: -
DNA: TGTGCCAGTCGCGGTCTGGTCGACAGCACTGAAGCTTTCTTT
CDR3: CASRGLVDSTEAFF

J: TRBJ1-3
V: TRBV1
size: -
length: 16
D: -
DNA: TGCACCAGCAGCCACCCAGGGTCGAACTCTGGAAACACCATATATTTT
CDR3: CTSSHPGSNSGNTIYF

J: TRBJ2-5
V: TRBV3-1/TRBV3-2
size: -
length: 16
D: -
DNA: TGTGCCAGCAGCTCCCGGACAGGAGGGGGGCAAGAGACCCAGTACTTC
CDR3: CASSSRTGGGQETQYF

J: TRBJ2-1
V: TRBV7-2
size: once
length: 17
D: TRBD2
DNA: TGTGCCAGCAGCGATGGACTAGCGGGAGTCCTCTACAATGAGCAGTTCTTC
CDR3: CASSDGLAGVLYNEQFF

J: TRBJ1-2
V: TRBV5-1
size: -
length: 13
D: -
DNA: TGCGCCAGCAGCTTGTCAGGGGACTATGGCTACACCTTC
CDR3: CASSLSGDYGYTF

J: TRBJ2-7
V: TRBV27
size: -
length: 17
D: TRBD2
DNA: TGTGCCAGCAGACACCACACGACTAGCGGGTTCGCCTACGAGCAGTACTTC
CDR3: CASRHHTTSGFAYEQYF

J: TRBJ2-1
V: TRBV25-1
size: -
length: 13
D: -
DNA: TGTGCCAGCAGTTTCGCAGGTTCGAATGAGCAGTTCTTC
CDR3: CASSFAGSNEQFF

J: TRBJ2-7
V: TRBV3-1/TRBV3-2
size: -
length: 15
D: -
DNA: TGTGCCAGCAGCCAAGGCAGGATAGGAACCTACGAGCAGTACTTC
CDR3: CASSQGRIGTYEQYF

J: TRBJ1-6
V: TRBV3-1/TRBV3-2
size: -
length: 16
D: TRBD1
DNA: TGTGCCAGCAGCCGGTTTAGGGACAGGCATAATTCACCCCTCCACTTT
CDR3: CASSRFRDRHNSPLHF

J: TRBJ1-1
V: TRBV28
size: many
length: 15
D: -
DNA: TGTGCCAGCAGTTTATGGGGGGGAGTGAACACTGAAGCTTTCTTT
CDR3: CASSLWGGVNTEAFF

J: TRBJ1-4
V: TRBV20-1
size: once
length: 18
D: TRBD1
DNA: TGCAGTGCTAGTATACCCGGGCAGGGGGTATGGACTAATGAAAAACTGTTTTTT
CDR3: CSASIPGQGVWTNEKLFF

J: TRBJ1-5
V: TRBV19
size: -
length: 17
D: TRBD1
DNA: TGTGCCAGTAGTATGGGACAGGTTGGTTATAGCAATCAGCCCCAGCATTTT
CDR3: CASSMGQVGYSNQPQHF

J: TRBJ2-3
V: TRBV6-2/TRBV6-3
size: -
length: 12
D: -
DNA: TGTGCCAGCAGTTACTCCAGAGATACGCAGTATTTT
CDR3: CASSYSRDTQYF

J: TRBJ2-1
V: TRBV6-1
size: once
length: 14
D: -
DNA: TGTGCCAGCAGTGAGCAGGGGACATACAATGAGCAGTTCTTC
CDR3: CASSEQGTYNEQFF

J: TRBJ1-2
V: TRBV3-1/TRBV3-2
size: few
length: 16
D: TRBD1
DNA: TGTGCCAGCAGCCAAAAGGACAGGGGTAATTCGAATGGCTACACCTTC
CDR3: CASSQKDRGNSNGYTF

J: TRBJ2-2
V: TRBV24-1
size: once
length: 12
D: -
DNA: TGTGCCACCAGTGATTTCCGCGGGGAGCTGTTTTTT
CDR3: CATSDFRGELFF

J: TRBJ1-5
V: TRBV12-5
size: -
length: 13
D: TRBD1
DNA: TGTGCTAGTGGTTTGGTATTAGGGCCGGACAGGGACTTT
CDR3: CASGLVLGPDRDF

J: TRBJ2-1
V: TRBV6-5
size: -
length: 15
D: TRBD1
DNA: TGTGCCAGCATTCTCTTGGGACAGGGGTTCTATGAGCAGTTCTTC
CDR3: CASILLGQGFYEQFF

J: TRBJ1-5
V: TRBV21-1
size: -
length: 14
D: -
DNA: TGTGCCAGCACCCGGACAGGCAGCAATCAGCCCCAGCATTTT
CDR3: CASTRTGSNQPQHF

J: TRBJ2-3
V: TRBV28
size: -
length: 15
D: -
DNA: TGTGCCAGCACCCCCAGGCGGCGGGGCACAGATACGCAGTATTTT
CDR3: CASTPRRRGTDTQYF

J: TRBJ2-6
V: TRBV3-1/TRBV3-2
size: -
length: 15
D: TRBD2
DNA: TGTGCCAGCAGCGGACTAGCTTCTGGGGCCAACGTCCTGACTTTC
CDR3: CASSGLASGANVLTF

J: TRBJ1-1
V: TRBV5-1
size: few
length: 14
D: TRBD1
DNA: TGCGCCAGCAGCGGGACAGGGTGGGACACTGAAGCTTTCTTT
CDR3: CASSGTGWDTEAFF

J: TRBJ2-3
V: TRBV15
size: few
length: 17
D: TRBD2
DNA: TGTGCCACCAGCAGAGATATGACTAGCGGTTCTCCAGATACGCAGTATTTT
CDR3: CATSRDMTSGSPDTQYF

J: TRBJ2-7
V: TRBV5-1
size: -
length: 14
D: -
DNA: TGCGCCAGCAGCTTGGATTCAGGGGCGCGCGAGCAGTACTTC
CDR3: CASSLDSGAREQYF

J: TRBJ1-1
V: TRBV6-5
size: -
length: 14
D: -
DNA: TGTGCCAGCGCGACAGGTAACATGAACACTGAAGCTTTCTTT
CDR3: CASATGNMNTEAFF

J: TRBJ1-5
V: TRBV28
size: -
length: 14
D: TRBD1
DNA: TGTGCCAGCAGCACGACAGGGGGCGTCCAGCCCCAGCATTTT
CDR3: CASSTTGGVQPQHF

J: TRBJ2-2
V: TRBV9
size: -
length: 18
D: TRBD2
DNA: TGTGCCAGCAGCCGCCGGGATGGCGGGAGCCCGAACACCGGGGAGCTGTTTTTT
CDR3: CASSRRDGGSPNTGELFF

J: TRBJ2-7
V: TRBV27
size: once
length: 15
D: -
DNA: TGTGCCAGCAGTTTATCGGGCACAGGAGCCTACGAGCAGTACTTC
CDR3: CASSLSGTGAYEQYF

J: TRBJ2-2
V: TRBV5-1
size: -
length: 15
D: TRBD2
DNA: TGCGCCAGCAGCGATAGCGGGGGGGCCCCCGGGGAGCTGTTTTTT
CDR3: CASSDSGGAPGELFF

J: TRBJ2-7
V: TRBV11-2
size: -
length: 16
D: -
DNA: TGTGCCAGCAGCTCTGTCGGGCGGGGGCCCTCCTACGAGCAGTACTTC
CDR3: CASSSVGRGPSYEQYF

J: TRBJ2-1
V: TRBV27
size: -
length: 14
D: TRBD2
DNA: TGTGCCAGCAGTTGGGCTAGCGGGGGGGTTGAGCAGTTCTTC
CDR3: CASSWASGGVEQFF

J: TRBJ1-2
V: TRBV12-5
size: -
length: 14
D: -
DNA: TGTGCTAGTGGTTTGACAGCGGGGGGTCATGGCTACACCTTC
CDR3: CASGLTAGGHGYTF

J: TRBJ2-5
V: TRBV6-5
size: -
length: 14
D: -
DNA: TGTGCCAGCAGTTATCTCAGGGGAGCAGAGACCCAGTACTTC
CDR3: CASSYLRGAETQYF

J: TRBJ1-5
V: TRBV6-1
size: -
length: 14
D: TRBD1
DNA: TGTGCCAGCAGTGAAGGGACAGGGGATCAGCCCCAGCATTTT
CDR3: CASSEGTGDQPQHF

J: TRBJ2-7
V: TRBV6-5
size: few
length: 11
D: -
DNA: TGTGCCAGCAGGGCAAACTACGAGCAGTACTTC
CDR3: CASRANYEQYF

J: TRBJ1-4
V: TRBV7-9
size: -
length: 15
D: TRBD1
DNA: TGTGCCAGCAGCAAACTACAGGGGGCCGGGGAAAAACTGTTTTTT
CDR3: CASSKLQGAGEKLFF

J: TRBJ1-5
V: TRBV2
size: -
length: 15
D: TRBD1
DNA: TGTGCCAGCAGTCCAACAGGGGATAGCAATCAGCCCCAGCATTTT
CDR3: CASSPTGDSNQPQHF

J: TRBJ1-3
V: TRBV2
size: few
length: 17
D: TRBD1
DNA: TGTGCCAGCAGGGGAGGGACAGGGTCATACTCTGGAAACACCATATATTTT
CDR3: CASRGGTGSYSGNTIYF

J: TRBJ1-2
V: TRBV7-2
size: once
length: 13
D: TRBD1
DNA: TGTGCCAGCAGCCCTGGACAGGGAGGTGGCTACACCTTC
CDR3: CASSPGQGGGYTF

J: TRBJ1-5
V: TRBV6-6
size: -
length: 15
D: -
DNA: TGTGCCAGCAGTTACGCAGGGGATAGCAATCAGCCCCAGCATTTT
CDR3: CASSYAGDSNQPQHF

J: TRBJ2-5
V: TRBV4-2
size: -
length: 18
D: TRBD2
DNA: TGTGCCAGCAGCCTCGGGACTAGCGGGGGTGCTCGGAGAGAGACCCAGTACTTC
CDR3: CASSLGTSGGARRETQYF

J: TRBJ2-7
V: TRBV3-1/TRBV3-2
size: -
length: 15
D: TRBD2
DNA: TGTGCCAGCAGCCAACAACTAGCGGGAGTATTCGAGCAGTACTTC
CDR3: CASSQQLAGVFEQYF

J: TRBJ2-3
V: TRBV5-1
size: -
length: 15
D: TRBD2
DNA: TGCGCCAGCAGCTTGGTACTAGCGGACACAGATACGCAGTATTTT
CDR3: CASSLVLADTDTQYF

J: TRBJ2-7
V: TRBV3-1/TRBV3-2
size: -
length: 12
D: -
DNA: TGTGCCAGCAGCGCACTAGGGTACGAGCAGTACTTC
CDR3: CASSALGYEQYF

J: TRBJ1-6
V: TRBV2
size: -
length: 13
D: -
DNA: TGTGCCAGCACCCTCGATGAGGGTTCACCCCTCCACTTT
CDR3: CASTLDEGSPLHF

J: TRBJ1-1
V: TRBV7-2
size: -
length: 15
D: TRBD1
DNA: TGTGCCAGCAGCCCAGGGGGCCCCTGGAACACTGAAGCTTTCTTT
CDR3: CASSPGGPWNTEAFF

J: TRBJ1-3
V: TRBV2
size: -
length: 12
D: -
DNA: TGTGCCAGCACCCCAGGAGGAAACACCATATATTTT
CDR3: CASTPGGNTIYF

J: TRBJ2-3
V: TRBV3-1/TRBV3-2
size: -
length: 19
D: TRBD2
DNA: TGTGCCAGCGGGGGGATTGGGGCTAGCGGGGGAGCGAACACAGATACGCAGTATTTT
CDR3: CASGGIGASGGANTDTQYF